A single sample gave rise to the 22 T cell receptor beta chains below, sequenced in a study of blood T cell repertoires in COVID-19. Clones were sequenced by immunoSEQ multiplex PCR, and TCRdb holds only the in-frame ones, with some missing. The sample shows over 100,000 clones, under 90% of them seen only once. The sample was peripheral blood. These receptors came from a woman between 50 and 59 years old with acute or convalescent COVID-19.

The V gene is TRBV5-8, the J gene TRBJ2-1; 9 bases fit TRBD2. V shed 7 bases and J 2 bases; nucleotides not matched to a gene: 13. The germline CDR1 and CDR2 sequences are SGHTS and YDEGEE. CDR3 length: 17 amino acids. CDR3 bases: TGTGCCAGCTATCACAGTGGGGCTAGCGGGGCCTACAATGAGCAGTTCTTC. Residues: CASYHSGASGAYNEQFF.

This CDR3 reads CASSFGGRYGYTF. The CDR3 nucleotides read TGTGCCAGCAGTTTCGGGGGGCGGTATGGCTACACCTTC. The gene calls are TRBV12-3 or TRBV12-4 and TRBJ1-2; possibly TRBD1 for D (6 bases). V was cut by 3 bases and J by 5 bases, with 10 bases left in between. The CDR3 runs 13 residues.

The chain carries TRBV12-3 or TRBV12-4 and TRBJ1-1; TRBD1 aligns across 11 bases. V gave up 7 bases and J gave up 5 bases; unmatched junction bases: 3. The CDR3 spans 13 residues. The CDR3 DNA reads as TGTGCCAGCACGGGACAGGGGGAAACTGAAGCTTTCTTT. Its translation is CASTGQGETEAFF.

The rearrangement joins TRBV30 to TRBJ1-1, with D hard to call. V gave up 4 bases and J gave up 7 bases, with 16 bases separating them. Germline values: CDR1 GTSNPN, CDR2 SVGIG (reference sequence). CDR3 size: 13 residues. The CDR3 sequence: CAWIGGNHGEAFF. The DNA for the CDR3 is TGTGCCTGGATAGGAGGGAATCACGGTGAAGCTTTCTTT.

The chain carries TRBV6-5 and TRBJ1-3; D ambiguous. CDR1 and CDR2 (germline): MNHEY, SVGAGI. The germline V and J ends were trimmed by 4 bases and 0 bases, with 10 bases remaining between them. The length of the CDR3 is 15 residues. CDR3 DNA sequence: TGTGCCAGCAGTTCCCCCGGGAGCTCTGGAAACACCATATATTTT. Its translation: CASSSPGSSGNTIYF.

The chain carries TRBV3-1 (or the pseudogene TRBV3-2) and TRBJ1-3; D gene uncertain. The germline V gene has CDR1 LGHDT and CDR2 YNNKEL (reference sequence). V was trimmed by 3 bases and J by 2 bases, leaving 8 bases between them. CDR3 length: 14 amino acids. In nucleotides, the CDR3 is TGTGCCAGCAGCCAGAGGCAGACTGGAAACACCATATATTTT. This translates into CASSQRQTGNTIYF.

The CDR3: CASSPQGAEAFF. CDR3 bases: TGTGCCAGCAGTCCTCAGGGTGCTGAAGCTTTCTTT. The rearrangement uses TRBV12-3 or TRBV12-4 and TRBJ1-1; D possibly corresponds to TRBD1 (5 bases). V dropped 5 bases and J dropped 6 bases, with 10 bases sitting between them. There are 12 residues in the CDR3.

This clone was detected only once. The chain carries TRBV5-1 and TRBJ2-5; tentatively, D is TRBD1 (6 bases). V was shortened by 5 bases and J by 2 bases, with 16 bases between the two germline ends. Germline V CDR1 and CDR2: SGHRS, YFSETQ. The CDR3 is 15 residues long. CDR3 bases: TGCGCCAGCAGGCCCCAGACAGGCAATCAAGAGACCCAGTACTTC. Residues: CASRPQTGNQETQYF.

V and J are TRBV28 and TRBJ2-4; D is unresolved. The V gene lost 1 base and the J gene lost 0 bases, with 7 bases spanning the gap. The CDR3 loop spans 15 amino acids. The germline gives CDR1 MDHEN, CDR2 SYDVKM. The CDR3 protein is CASSLFRVAKNIQYF. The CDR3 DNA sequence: TGTGCCAGCAGTTTATTTCGAGTAGCCAAAAACATTCAGTACTTC.

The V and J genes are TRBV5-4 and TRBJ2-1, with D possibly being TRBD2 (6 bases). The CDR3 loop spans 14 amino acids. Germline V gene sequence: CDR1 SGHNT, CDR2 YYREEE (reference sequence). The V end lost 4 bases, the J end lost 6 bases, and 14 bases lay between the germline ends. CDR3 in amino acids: CASSGGNPLNEQFF. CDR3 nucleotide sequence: TGTGCCAGCAGCGGGGGGAACCCTCTCAATGAGCAGTTCTTC.

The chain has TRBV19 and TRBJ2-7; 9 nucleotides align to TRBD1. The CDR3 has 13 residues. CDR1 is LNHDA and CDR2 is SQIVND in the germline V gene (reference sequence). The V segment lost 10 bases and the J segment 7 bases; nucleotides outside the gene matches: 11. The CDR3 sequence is CATSRGQGGEQYF. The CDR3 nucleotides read TGTGCCACCTCCAGGGGACAGGGCGGAGAGCAGTACTTC.

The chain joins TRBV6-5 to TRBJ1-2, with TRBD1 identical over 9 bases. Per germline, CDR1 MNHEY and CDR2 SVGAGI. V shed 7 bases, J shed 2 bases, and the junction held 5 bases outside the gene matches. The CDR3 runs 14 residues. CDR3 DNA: TGTGCCAGCATTCCAGACAGGGGGAACTATGGCTACACCTTC. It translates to CASIPDRGNYGYTF.

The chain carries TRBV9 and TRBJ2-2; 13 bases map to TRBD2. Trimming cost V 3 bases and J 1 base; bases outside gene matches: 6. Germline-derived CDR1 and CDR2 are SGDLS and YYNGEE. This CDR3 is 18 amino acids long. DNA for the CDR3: TGTGCCAGCAGCGCTGGACTAGCGGGGGCCCGGAACACCGGGGAGCTGTTTTTT. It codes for CASSAGLAGARNTGELFF.

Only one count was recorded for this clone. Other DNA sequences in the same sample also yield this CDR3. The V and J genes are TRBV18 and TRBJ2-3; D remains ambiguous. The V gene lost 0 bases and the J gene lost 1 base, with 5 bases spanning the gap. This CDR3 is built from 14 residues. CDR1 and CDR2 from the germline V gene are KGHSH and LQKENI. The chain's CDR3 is CASSPPGRTDTQYF. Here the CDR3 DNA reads TGTGCCAGCTCACCACCGGGCCGCACAGATACGCAGTATTTT.

CDR3 amino acids: CASSQDDTLSGNTIYF. DNA for the CDR3: TGCGCCAGCAGCCAAGATGACACCCTCTCTGGAAACACCATATATTTT. The rearrangement joins TRBV4-1 to TRBJ1-3; the D is unclear. V was trimmed by 0 bases and J by 0 bases, leaving 9 bases between them. This CDR3 has 16 residues. Germline V gene sequence: CDR1 MGHRA, CDR2 YSYEKL.

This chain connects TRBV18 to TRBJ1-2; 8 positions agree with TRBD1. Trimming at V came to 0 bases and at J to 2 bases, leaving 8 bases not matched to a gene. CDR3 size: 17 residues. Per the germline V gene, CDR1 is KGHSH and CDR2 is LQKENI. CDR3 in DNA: TGTGCCAGCTCACCACCGGTGGGCAGGGGGCAGAACTATGGCTACACCTTC. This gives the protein CASSPPVGRGQNYGYTF. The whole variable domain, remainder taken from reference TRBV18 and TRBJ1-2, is NAGVMQNPRHLVRRRGQEARLRCSPMKGHSHVYWYRQLPEEGLKFMVYLQKENIIDESGMPKERFSAEFPKEGPSILRIQQVVRGDSAAYFCASSPPVGRGQNYGYTFGSGTRLTVV.

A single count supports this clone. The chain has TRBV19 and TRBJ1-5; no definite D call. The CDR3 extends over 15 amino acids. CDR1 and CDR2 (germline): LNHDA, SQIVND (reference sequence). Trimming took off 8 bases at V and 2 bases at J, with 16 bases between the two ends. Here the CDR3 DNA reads TGTGCCAGTGGCTTGGTCTTTTCAGGCAATCAGCCCCAGCATTTT. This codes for CASGLVFSGNQPQHF.

This chain's CDR3 is CASSTDRDYGYTF. The CDR3 region has the DNA TGTGCCAGTAGTACTGACAGAGACTATGGCTACACCTTC. The chain joins TRBV19 to TRBJ1-2; weak D call: TRBD1 (5 bases). V lost 4 bases, J lost 3 bases, and 9 bases lay in between. Germline lookup yields CDR1 LNHDA and CDR2 SQIVND (reference sequence). The CDR3 has 13 amino acids.

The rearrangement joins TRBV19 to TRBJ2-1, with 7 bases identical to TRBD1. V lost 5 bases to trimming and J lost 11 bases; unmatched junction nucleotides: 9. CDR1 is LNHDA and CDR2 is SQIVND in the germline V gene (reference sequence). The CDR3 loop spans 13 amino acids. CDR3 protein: CASSSSEGGQQFF. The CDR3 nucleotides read TGTGCCAGTAGTTCGAGTGAAGGGGGCCAGCAGTTCTTC.

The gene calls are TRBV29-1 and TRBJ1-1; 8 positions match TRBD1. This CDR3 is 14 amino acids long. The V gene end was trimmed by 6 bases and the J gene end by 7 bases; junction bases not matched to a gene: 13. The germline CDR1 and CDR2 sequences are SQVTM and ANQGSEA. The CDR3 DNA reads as TGCAGCGTCTACTCTTCCCGGACAGGGTTTGAAGCTTTCTTT. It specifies CSVYSSRTGFEAFF.

CDR3 DNA sequence: TGCGCCAGCAAGGGACAGTCGAACACTGAAGCTTTCTTT. Translation gives CASKGQSNTEAFF. J is TRBJ1-1 and V is TRBV10-1, with TRBD1 matching over 7 bases. Germline lookup yields CDR1 WNHNN and CDR2 SYGVQD (reference sequence). V lost 7 bases, J lost 1 base, and 3 bases stayed unmatched. The CDR3 runs to 13 residues.

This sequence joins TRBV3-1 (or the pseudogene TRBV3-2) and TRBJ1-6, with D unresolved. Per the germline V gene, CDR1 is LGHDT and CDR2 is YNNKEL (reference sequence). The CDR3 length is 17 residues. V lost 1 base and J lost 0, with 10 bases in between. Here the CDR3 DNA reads TGTGCCAGCAGCCAAGGGGCACCGAGCTCCTATAATTCACCCCTCCACTTT. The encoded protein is CASSQGAPSSYNSPLHF.